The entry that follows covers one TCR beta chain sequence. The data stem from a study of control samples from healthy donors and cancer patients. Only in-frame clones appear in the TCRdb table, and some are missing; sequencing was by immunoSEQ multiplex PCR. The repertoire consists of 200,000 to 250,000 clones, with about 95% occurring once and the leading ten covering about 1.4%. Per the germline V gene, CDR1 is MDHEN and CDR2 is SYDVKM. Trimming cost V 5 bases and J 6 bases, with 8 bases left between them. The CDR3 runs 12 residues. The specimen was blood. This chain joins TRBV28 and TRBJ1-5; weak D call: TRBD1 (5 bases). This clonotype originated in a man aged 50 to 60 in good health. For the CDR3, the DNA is TGTGCCAGCAGTGCCGGGACTCAGCCCCAGCATTTT. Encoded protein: CASSAGTQPQHF.